The rows below give T cell receptor beta chains drawn from one sample of a study of vaccination and CD4 T cells after COVID-19. Their target antigens are unknown. Using its own MiXCR run on the PCR reads, TCRdb lists one record per CDR3 protein. The table includes more than 10,000 distinct CDR3 sequences, 32% detected once. Specimen: CD4+ T cells from blood, cultured in vitro. Receptors originate from a human donor in good health. Each CDR3 is given with its conserved first and last residue. The D gene is left open where the match is weak. Only part of the rows carry a size: once, few, many, or a class if the clone is expanded.

D gene | J gene | V gene | clone size | CDR3 protein | CDR3 DNA
NA | TRBJ2-3 | TRBV20-1 | NA | CSARVGLTGDTQYF | TGCAGTGCTAGAGTGGGACTTACGGGGGATACGCAGTATTTT
NA | TRBJ2-2 | TRBV2 | few | CASSRDDRLNTGELFF | TGTGCCAGCAGCCGGGACGACCGTTTGAACACCGGGGAGCTGTTTTTT
TRBD1 | TRBJ1-5 | TRBV5-1 | few | CASSLETGGQPQHF | TGCGCCAGCAGCTTGGAGACAGGGGGTCAGCCCCAGCATTTT
NA | TRBJ1-1 | TRBV7-8 | few | CASSLAGRNTEAFF | TGTGCCAGCAGCTTAGCTGGCCGGAACACTGAAGCTTTCTTT
NA | TRBJ1-2 | TRBV10-3 | few | CAIRIRTDNYGYTF | TGTGCCATCAGAATTCGGACTGATAACTATGGCTACACCTTC
NA | TRBJ2-5 | TRBV27 | few | CASTRPPQETQYF | TGTGCCAGCACCCGACCCCCACAAGAGACCCAGTACTTC
TRBD1 | TRBJ2-7 | TRBV6-5 | NA | CASSYSTGSGEQYF | TGTGCCAGCAGTTACTCGACAGGGTCGGGCGAGCAGTACTTC
TRBD2 | TRBJ2-1 | TRBV20-1 | NA | CSARGTSGNQNEQFF | TGCAGTGCTAGAGGAACTAGCGGGAACCAAAATGAGCAGTTCTTC
NA | TRBJ2-2 | TRBV28 | NA | CASSKRGGSNTGELFF | TGTGCCAGCAGTAAAAGGGGGGGATCTAACACCGGGGAGCTGTTTTTT
NA | TRBJ2-7 | TRBV2 | few | CASSEWQSRGDEQYF | TGTGCCAGCAGTGAGTGGCAGTCCAGGGGTGACGAGCAGTACTTC
TRBD1 | TRBJ2-7 | TRBV27 | once | CASSLGQGAHEQYF | TGTGCCAGCAGTTTGGGACAGGGGGCCCACGAGCAGTACTTC
NA | TRBJ1-5 | TRBV27 | once | CTSSLSVGTLNQPQHF | TGCACCAGCAGTTTATCGGTTGGGACATTAAATCAGCCCCAGCATTTT
NA | TRBJ1-3 | TRBV6-1 | few | CASGPPGYSGNTIYF | TGTGCCAGCGGCCCGCCGGGGTACTCTGGAAACACCATATATTTT
NA | TRBJ1-6 | TRBV20-1 | NA | CSARDMGAGNNSPLHF | TGCAGTGCTAGAGATATGGGAGCAGGGAATAATTCACCCCTCCACTTT
TRBD2 | TRBJ2-3 | TRBV7-3 | few | CASSSQGAGAGDTQYF | TGTGCCAGCAGCTCCCAAGGTGCGGGAGCGGGGGATACGCAGTATTTT
NA | TRBJ2-5 | TRBV11-3 | few | CASSNYPGQRGQETQYF | TGTGCCAGCAGCAATTACCCCGGGCAGAGGGGCCAAGAGACCCAGTACTTC
TRBD1 | TRBJ1-2 | TRBV7-2 | NA | CASTLGAQGGPYGYTF | TGTGCCAGCACCCTTGGCGCACAGGGGGGACCCTATGGCTACACCTTC
NA | TRBJ2-5 | TRBV20-1 | few | CSAETGQGTQETQYF | TGCAGTGCTGAGACTGGTCAGGGGACACAAGAGACCCAGTACTTC
TRBD1 | TRBJ2-1 | TRBV24-1 | NA | CATSDQGQGAYNEQFF | TGTGCCACCAGTGACCAAGGACAGGGTGCCTACAATGAGCAGTTCTTC
NA | TRBJ1-1 | TRBV11-2 | NA | CASSPHREGAFF | TGTGCCAGCAGCCCCCATCGGGAAGGGGCTTTCTTT
NA | TRBJ2-7 | TRBV7-2 | NA | CASSLAGEQYF | TGTGCCAGCAGCTTAGCTGGGGAGCAGTACTTC
TRBD2 | TRBJ2-5 | TRBV15 | NA | CATSTGRGPVQETQYF | TGTGCCACCAGCACGGGGAGGGGACCTGTTCAAGAGACCCAGTACTTC
TRBD1 | TRBJ2-7 | TRBV10-3 | few | CAINPGQGGEQYF | TGTGCCATCAACCCGGGACAGGGAGGCGAGCAGTACTTC
TRBD1 | TRBJ2-7 | TRBV20-1 | NA | CSAPVRGLVGEQYF | TGCAGTGCCCCGGTGAGGGGGCTCGTGGGCGAGCAGTACTTC
NA | TRBJ2-3 | TRBV7-2 | few | CASSLSGSPTDTQYF | TGTGCCAGCAGCCTTAGTGGCTCGCCCACAGATACGCAGTATTTT
TRBD1 | TRBJ2-1 | TRBV20-1 | NA | CSARPGQGMSGEQFF | TGCAGTGCTAGACCGGGACAGGGAATGAGTGGTGAGCAGTTCTTC
NA | TRBJ2-5 | TRBV21-1 | few | CASSKGTQYF | TGTGCCAGCAGCAAAGGGACCCAGTACTTC
TRBD2 | TRBJ2-5 | TRBV5-4 | few | CASSLFTAGARETQYF | TGTGCCAGCAGCTTGTTTACGGCGGGAGCCCGGGAGACCCAGTACTTC
NA | TRBJ1-1 | TRBV20-1 | few | CSVSHRRDTEAFF | TGCAGTGTTTCTCACAGGCGGGACACTGAAGCTTTCTTT
NA | TRBJ2-7 | TRBV7-2 | medium-sized | CASSLVYEQYF | TGTGCCAGCAGCTTAGTTTACGAGCAGTACTTC